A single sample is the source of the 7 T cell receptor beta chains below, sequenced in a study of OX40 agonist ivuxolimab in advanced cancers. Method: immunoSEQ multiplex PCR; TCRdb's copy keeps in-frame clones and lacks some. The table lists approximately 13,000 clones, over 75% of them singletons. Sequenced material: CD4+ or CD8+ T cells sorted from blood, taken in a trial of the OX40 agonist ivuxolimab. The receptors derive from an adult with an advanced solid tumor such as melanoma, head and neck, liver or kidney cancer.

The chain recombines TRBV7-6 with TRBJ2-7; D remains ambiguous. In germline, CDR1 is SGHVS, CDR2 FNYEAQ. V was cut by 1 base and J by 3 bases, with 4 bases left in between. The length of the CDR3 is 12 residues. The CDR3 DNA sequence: TGTGCCAGCAGCTTAGGGGTCTACGAGCAGTACTTC. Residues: CASSLGVYEQYF.

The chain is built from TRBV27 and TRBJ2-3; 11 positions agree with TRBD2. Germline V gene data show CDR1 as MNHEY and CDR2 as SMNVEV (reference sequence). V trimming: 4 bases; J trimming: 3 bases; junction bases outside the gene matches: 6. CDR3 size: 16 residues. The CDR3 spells CASSSLSGRATDTQYF. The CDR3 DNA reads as TGTGCCAGCAGTTCCCTTAGCGGGAGGGCGACAGATACGCAGTATTTT.

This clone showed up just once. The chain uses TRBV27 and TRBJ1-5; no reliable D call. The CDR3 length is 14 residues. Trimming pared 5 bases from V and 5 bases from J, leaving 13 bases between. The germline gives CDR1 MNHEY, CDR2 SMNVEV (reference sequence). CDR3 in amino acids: CASSPFRYDQPQHF. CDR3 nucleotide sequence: TGTGCCAGCAGTCCGTTTCGGTATGATCAGCCCCAGCATTTT.

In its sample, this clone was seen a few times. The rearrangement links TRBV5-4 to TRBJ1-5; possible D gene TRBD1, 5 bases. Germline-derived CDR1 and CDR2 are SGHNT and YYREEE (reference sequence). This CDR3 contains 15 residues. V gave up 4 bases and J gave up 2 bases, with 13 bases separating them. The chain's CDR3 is CASSLGQNGNQPQHF. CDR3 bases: TGTGCCAGCAGCCTTGGACAAAATGGCAATCAGCCCCAGCATTTT.

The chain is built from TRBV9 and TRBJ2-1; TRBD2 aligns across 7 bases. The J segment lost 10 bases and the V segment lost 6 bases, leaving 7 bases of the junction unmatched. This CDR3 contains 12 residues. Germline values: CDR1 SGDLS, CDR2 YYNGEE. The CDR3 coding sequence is TGTGCCAGCACCCGGGGGGAAGCCGAGCAGTTCTTC. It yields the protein CASTRGEAEQFF.

CDR3 amino acids: CASSLIAGSYEQYF. The DNA of the CDR3 is TGTGCCAGCAGCTTAATAGCGGGGTCCTACGAGCAGTACTTC. V gene TRBV7-3 combines with J gene TRBJ2-7; 8 bases align to TRBD2. The ends lost 1 base at V and 1 base at J; junction bases unmatched: 0. Germline loops: CDR1 SGHTA, CDR2 FQGTGA. The CDR3 sequence is 14 residues long.

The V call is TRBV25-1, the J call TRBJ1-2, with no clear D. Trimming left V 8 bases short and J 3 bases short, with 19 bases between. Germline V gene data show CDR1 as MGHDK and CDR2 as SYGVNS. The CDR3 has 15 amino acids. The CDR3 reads CASSVPNPDYYGYTF. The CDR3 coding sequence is TGTGCCAGCTCCGTACCGAACCCTGATTACTATGGCTACACCTTC.